A selection of T cell receptor beta chains follows, all from one sample in a study of shared clonotypes between healthy human individuals. Clones were sequenced by immunoSEQ multiplex PCR, and TCRdb holds only the in-frame ones, with some missing. The table includes some 1 million clones, 65% to 75% detected once. Sample: memory CD4+ T cells sorted from blood. The receptors shown here come from a man aged 18 to 29 in good health. Each CDR3 is given with its conserved first and last residue. The order of the fields is clone size, J gene, V gene, CDR3 protein. For some rows the clone size is stated as once, few or many, or as a class when expanded; others skip it.

>few|TRBJ1-1|TRBV29-1
CSVEDSRGKNTEAFF
>.|TRBJ1-4|TRBV5-8
CASSLEGTVNEKLFF
>.|TRBJ2-7|TRBV10-3
CATAKEDEQYF
>once|TRBJ2-2|TRBV5-6
CASSFATGYGTGELFF
>.|TRBJ1-6|TRBV11-2
CASSLTANGSPLHF
>many|TRBJ2-7|TRBV7-2
CASSLARQYEQYF
>.|TRBJ1-5|TRBV7-6
CASSVWDSNQPQHF
>once|TRBJ1-4|TRBV6-6
CASRENEKLFF
>.|TRBJ2-7|TRBV28
CASSATGGEQYF
>.|TRBJ2-7|TRBV5-1
CASSPSGSSYEQYF
>.|TRBJ2-7|TRBV30
CAWERLSSYEQYF
>.|TRBJ1-6|TRBV27
CASSLVSGYYSPLHF
>.|TRBJ1-1|TRBV5-6
CASLVRGRISTEAFF
>.|TRBJ2-7|TRBV19
CASSEGRAYEQYF
>many|TRBJ1-2|TRBV27
CASSYKGWTYGYTF
>few|TRBJ1-1|TRBV2
CASSELEYRTEAFF
>once|TRBJ2-3|TRBV18
CASSPSSGGAGDTQYF
>.|TRBJ1-1|TRBV5-4
CASSLIPGAEAFF
>.|TRBJ1-1|TRBV4-1
CASSQDLRARNTEAFF
>.|TRBJ2-7|TRBV15
CATSREGAGFEQYF
>once|TRBJ2-2|TRBV30
CARAAGGPNTGELFF
>.|TRBJ1-2|TRBV5-4
CASSLGNRADYGYTF
>.|TRBJ1-5|TRBV7-9
CASSAGGVGLLGNQPQHF
>.|TRBJ1-5|TRBV11-2
CASSLTGTYNQPQHF
>.|TRBJ2-1|TRBV10-1
CATSTSGSLGEQFF
>.|TRBJ2-2|TRBV4-1
CASSQRTGLDTGELFF
>.|TRBJ1-2|TRBV5-4
CASTQGNSYGYTF
>.|TRBJ2-2|TRBV7-6
CASSPTGEQAGELFF
>.|TRBJ1-1|TRBV7-2
CASSPGRRGTEAFF
>.|TRBJ1-2|TRBV27
CASSTTGIDGYTF
>.|TRBJ1-2|TRBV10-2
CASSELFHYGYTF
>.|TRBJ1-2|TRBV7-8
CASSLRQNYGYTF
>.|TRBJ1-1|TRBV6-5
CASSPRLNTEAFF
>.|TRBJ2-1|TRBV5-4
CASSFNSGGAYNEQFF
>.|TRBJ1-5|TRBV6-1
CASSVFWTDSNQPQHF
>.|TRBJ1-2|TRBV5-6
CASSQGGFYGYTF
>.|TRBJ2-4|TRBV19
CASSRGGQGRLVAKNIQYF
>.|TRBJ1-6|TRBV6-5
CASSYANSPLHF
>.|TRBJ2-3|TRBV2
CASSEGTDTQYF
>few|TRBJ1-6|TRBV10-2
CASSESTGQTLHF
>.|TRBJ2-2|TRBV30
CAWSGWRETNTGELFF
>.|TRBJ2-2|TRBV6-6
CATTGTSATGELFF
>.|TRBJ2-7|TRBV13
CASSNLAGLSSYEQYF
>.|TRBJ2-1|TRBV9
CASSAGTVDNEQFF
>.|TRBJ2-6|TRBV12-5
CASGPPPQVLLSGANVLTF
>.|TRBJ2-3|TRBV11-2
CASSLVFTSATYTQYF